The entry below gives a single T cell receptor (beta chain) sequence along with its context. Its matching antigen is unknown. Some clones are missing from TCRdb's copy, which holds only in-frame ones; the method was immunoSEQ multiplex PCR. The data show 150,000 to 190,000 clones, about 87% seen once. These data come from a study of radiation and T cells in renal cell carcinoma. The CDR3 is 19 residues long. The ends lost 4 bases at V and 5 bases at J; junction bases unmatched: 18. The germline V gene encodes CDR1 MGHRA and CDR2 YSYEKL. Overall study findings and caveats: From baseline, blood top tumor clonotypes peaked at 2 weeks post-radiation. Pretreatment tumor biopsies were lacking, so baseline clonotypes are unknown.

Indicated time point: blood 2 weeks post-SBRT. Treatment meaning: 15 Gy SBRT to primary tumor, nephrectomy 4 weeks later. Clear cell pathology was present in this patient's renal cell carcinoma. The origin of this receptor is a woman aged 50 to 65 with renal cell carcinoma. This chain uses TRBV4-1 with TRBJ1-1; 11 bases are a match to TRBD1. The input for sequencing was blood, taken from a patient whose treatment included radiotherapy and nephrectomy. The CDR3 is CASSPIEWTGGEARTEAFF. CDR3 DNA sequence: TGCGCCAGCAGCCCCATCGAATGGACAGGGGGCGAGGCGAGGACTGAAGCTTTCTTT.